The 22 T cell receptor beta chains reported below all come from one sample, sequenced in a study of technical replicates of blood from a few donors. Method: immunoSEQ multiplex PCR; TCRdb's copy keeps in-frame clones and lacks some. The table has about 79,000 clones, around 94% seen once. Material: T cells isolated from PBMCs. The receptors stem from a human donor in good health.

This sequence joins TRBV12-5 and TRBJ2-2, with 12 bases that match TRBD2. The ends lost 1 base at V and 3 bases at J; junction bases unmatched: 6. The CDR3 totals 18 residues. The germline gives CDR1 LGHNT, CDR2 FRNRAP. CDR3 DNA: TGTGCTAGTGGTTTGGCGACTAGCGGGAGATGGGACACCGGGGAGCTGTTTTTT. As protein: CASGLATSGRWDTGELFF.

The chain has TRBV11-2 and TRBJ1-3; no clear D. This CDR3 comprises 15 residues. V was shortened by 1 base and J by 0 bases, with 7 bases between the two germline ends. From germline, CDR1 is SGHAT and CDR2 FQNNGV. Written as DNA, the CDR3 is TGTGCCAGCAGCTTAGCGGGGAACTCTGGAAACACCATATATTTT. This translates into CASSLAGNSGNTIYF.

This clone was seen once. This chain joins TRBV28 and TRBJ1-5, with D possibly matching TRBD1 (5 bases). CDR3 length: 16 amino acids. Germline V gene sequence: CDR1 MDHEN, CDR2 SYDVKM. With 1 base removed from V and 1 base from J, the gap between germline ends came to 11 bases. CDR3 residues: CASSLLWRDSNQPQHF. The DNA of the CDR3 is TGTGCCAGCAGTTTATTGTGGCGGGACAGCAATCAGCCCCAGCATTTT.

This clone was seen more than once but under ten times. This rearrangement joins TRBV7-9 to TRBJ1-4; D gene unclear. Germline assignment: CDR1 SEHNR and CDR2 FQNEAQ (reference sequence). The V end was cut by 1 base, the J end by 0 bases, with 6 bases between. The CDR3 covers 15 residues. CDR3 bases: TGTGCCAGCAGCTTAGGACTGGCAACTAATGAAAAACTGTTTTTT. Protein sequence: CASSLGLATNEKLFF.

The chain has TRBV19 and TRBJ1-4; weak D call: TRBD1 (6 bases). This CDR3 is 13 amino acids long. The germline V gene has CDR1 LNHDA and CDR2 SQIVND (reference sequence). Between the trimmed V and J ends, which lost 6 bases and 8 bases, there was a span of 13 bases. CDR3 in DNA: TGTGCCAGTAGGGTCAGGGGTGAAGAAAAACTGTTTTTT. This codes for CASRVRGEEKLFF.

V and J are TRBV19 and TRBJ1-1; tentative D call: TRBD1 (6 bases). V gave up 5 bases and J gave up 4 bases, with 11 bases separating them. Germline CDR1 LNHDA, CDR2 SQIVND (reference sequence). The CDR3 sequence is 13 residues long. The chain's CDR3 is CASSPGAGTEAFF. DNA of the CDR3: TGTGCCAGTAGTCCAGGGGCAGGCACTGAAGCTTTCTTT.

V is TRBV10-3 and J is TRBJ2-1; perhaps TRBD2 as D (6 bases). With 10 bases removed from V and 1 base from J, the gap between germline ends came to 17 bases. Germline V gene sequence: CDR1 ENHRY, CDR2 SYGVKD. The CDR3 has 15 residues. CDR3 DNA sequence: TGTGCCACTGCCCCCGTGGGGGGATCCTACAATGAGCAGTTCTTC. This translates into CATAPVGGSYNEQFF.

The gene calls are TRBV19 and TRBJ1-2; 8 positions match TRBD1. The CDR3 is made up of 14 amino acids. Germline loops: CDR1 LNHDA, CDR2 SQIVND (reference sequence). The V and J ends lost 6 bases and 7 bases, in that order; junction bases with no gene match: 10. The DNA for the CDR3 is TGTGCCAGTAGGCAGACAGGGGATTCAAGTGGCTACACCTTC. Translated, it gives CASRQTGDSSGYTF. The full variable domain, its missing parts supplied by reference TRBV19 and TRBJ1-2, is DGGITQSPKYLFRKEGQNVTLSCEQNLNHDAMYWYRQDPGQGLRLIYYSQIVNDFQKGDIAEGYSVSREKKESFPLTVTSAQKNPTAFYLCASRQTGDSSGYTFGSGTRLTVV.

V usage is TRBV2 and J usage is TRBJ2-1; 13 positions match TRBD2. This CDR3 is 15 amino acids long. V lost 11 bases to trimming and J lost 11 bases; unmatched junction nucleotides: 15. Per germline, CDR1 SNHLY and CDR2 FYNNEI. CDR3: CALGGLAGAAGKQFF. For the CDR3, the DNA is TGTGCCCTCGGCGGACTAGCGGGGGCTGCTGGGAAGCAGTTCTTC.

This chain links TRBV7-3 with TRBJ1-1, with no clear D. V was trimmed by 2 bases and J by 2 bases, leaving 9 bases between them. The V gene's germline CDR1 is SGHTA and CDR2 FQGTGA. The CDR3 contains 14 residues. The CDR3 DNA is TGTGCCAGCAGCTTAGATACAGTTAACACTGAAGCTTTCTTT. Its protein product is CASSLDTVNTEAFF.

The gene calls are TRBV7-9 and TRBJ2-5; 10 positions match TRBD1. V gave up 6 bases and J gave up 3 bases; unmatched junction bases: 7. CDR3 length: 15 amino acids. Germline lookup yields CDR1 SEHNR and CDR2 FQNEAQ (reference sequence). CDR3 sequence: CASSQAGTGEETQYF. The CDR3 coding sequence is TGTGCCAGCAGTCAAGCCGGGACAGGGGAAGAGACCCAGTACTTC.

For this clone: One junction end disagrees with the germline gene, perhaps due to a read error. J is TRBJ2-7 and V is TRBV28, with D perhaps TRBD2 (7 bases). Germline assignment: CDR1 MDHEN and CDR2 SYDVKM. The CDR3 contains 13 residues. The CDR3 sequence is CASRAGGAEIFRF. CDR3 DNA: TGTGCCAGCAGGGCTGGGGGGGCGGAGATTTTCCGCTTC.

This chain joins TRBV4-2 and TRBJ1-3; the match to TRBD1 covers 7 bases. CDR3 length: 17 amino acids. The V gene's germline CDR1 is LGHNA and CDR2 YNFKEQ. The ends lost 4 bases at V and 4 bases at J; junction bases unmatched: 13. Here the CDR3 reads CASSLSGGGGIGNTIYF. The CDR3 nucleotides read TGTGCCAGCAGCCTAAGCGGGGGAGGGGGCATCGGAAACACCATATATTTT.

The DNA of the CDR3 is TGTGCCAGCAGCTTAATGACAGGGTCCTACGAGCAGTACTTC. Translating gives CASSLMTGSYEQYF. The chain has TRBV11-3 and TRBJ2-7; 7 bases align to TRBD1. Looked up from germline, CDR1 is SGHNT and CDR2 is YENEEA. The CDR3 runs to 14 residues. V lost 2 bases to trimming and J lost 1 base; unmatched junction nucleotides: 2.

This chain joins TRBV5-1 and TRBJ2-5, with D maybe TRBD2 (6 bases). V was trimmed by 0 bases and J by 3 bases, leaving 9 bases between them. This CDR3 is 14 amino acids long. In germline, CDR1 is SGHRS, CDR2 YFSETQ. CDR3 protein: CASSLGRGKETQYF. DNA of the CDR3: TGCGCCAGCAGCTTGGGGCGGGGAAAAGAGACCCAGTACTTC.

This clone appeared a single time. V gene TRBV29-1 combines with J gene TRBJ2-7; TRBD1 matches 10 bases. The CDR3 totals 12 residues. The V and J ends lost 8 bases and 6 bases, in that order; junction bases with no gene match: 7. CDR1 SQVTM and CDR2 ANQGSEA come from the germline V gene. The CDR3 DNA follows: TGCAGCATCCGGGACAGGGGCGGCGAGCAGTACTTC. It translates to CSIRDRGGEQYF.

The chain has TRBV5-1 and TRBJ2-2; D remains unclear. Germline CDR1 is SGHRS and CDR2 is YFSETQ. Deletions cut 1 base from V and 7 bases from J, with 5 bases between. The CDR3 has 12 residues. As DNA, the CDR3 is TGCGCCAGCAGCTTGTACGGCGGGGAGCTGTTTTTT. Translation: CASSLYGGELFF.

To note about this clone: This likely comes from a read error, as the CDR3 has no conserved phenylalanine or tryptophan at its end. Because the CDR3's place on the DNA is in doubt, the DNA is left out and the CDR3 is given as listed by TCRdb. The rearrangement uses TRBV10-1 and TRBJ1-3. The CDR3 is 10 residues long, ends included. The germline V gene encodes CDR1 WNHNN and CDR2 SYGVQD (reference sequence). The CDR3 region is CAILNRGCSC.

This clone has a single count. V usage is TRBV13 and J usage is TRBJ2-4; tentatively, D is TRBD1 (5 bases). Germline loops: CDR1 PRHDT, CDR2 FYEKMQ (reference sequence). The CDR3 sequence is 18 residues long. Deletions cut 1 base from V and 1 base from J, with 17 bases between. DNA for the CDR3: TGTGCCAGCAGCTTAGAGGGTAGGGGATTGGGGGCCAAAAACATTCAGTACTTC. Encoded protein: CASSLEGRGLGAKNIQYF.

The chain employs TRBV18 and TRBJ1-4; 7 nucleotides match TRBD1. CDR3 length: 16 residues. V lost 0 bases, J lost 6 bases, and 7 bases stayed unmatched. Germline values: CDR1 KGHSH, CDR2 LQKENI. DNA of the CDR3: TGTGCCAGCTCACCACCGTACGGGACAGACCATGAAAAACTGTTTTTT. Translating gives CASSPPYGTDHEKLFF.

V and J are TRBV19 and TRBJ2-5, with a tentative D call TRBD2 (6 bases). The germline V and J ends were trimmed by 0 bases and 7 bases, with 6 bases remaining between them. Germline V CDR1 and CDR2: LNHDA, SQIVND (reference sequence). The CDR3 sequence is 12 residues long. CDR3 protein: CASSIDGGTQYF. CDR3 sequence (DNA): TGTGCCAGTAGTATAGACGGGGGGACCCAGTACTTC.

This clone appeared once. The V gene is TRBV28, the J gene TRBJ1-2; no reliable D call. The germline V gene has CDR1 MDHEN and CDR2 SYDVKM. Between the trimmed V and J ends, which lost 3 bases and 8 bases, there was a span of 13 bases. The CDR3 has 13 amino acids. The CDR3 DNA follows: TGTGCCAGCAGTTTTTCTCCAATGAGGGGCTACACCTTC. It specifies CASSFSPMRGYTF.